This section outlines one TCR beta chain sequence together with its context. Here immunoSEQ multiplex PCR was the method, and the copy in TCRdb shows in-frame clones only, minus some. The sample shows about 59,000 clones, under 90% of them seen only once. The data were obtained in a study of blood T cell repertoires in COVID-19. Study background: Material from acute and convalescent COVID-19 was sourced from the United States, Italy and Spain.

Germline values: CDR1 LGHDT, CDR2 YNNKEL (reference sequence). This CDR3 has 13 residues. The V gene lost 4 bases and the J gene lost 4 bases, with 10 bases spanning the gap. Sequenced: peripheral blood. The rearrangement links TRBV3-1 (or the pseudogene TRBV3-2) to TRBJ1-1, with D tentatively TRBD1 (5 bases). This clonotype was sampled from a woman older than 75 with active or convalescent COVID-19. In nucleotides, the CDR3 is TGTGCCAGCAGCCGGCAGGGCCTCACTGAAGCTTTCTTT. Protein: CASSRQGLTEAFF.